One sample yielded the 5 T cell receptor beta chains listed below, sequenced in a study of T cells in Graves' hyperthyroidism and ophthalmopathy. Regions amplified from RNA transcripts were the TCR beta CDR3 regions. Carried out on the TCR CDR3, a first-round RT-PCR used the HTBI primer set. Each CDR3 protein is one row after TCRdb ran MiXCR on the multiplex PCR reads. The repertoire holds over 250,000 distinct CDR3 sequences, with 22% as singletons. Sequenced sample: blood. Source of these receptors: a man aged 30-40 years with Graves' ophthalmopathy.

This clonotype was observed a handful of times. This rearrangement joins TRBV29-1 to TRBJ1-3; perhaps TRBD1 as D (5 bases). V was cut by 5 bases and J by 0 bases, with 8 bases left in between. The length of the CDR3 is 13 residues. Germline V CDR1 and CDR2: SQVTM, ANQGSEA. The CDR3 DNA follows: TGCAGCGTTAAAACAGGCTCTGGAAACACCATATATTTT. Its protein product is CSVKTGSGNTIYF.

The V and J genes are TRBV7-9 and TRBJ2-3; the match to TRBD2 covers 8 bases. Germline V gene lookup returns CDR1 SEHNR and CDR2 FQNEAQ (reference sequence). J gave up 7 bases and V 5 bases, and 8 bases lay outside the gene matches. There are 14 residues in the CDR3. This CDR3 reads CASSPSGSVNTQYF. The CDR3 DNA follows: TGTGCCAGCAGCCCGAGCGGGAGCGTAAATACGCAGTATTTT.

The chain joins TRBV11-2 to TRBJ1-1; D may be TRBD1 (6 bases). Trimming took 4 bases from V and 5 from J, leaving 17 bases between them. The CDR3 runs 15 residues. Germline values: CDR1 SGHAT, CDR2 FQNNGV. CDR3 DNA sequence: TGTGCCAGCAGCTCATCCCCGCAGGGGACTACTGAAGCTTTCTTT. This sequence encodes CASSSSPQGTTEAFF.

The J gene is TRBJ1-1, the V gene TRBV24-1; D may be TRBD1 (5 bases). V lost 4 bases to trimming and J lost 3 bases, with 14 bases between them. Germline V gene lookup returns CDR1 KGHDR and CDR2 SFDVKD. CDR3 length equals 15 residues. Here the CDR3 reads CATSDRDGGDTEAFF. The DNA for the CDR3 is TGTGCCACCAGTGACCGGGACGGCGGGGACACTGAAGCTTTCTTT.

The chain carries TRBV20-1 and TRBJ2-3; D not certain. V was trimmed by 5 bases and J by 2 bases, leaving 17 bases between them. CDR1 DFQATT and CDR2 SNEGSKA come from the germline V gene (reference sequence). The CDR3 totals 15 residues. The CDR3 spells CSADLGPGITDTQYF. The CDR3 bases are TGCAGTGCTGACCTCGGACCTGGGATCACAGATACGCAGTATTTT.